This TCR beta chain was retrieved from a study of cytomegalovirus exposure and HLA in healthy donors. Overall study context: An early release of data contained some 80 million unique TCRs, which came from HLA-typed donors.

General study findings and limits: Presence/absence analyses assumed roughly uniform sequencing depth across donors, which may not hold. Upon later analysis, TCR association rates were observed to vary by HLA locus, being highest for DRB1 and lowest for HLA-C. An apparent linkage of common viral pathogens to several of the most significant clusters emerged in a later analysis.

This clone was counted only a few times. Antigen unknown. One end of the junction is discordant with germline, which a read error may explain. Germline CDR1 is SGHRS and CDR2 is YFSETQ. The CDR3 runs 19 residues. This PCR relied on a set of 60 Vbeta primers and 13 Jbeta primers. Clones were sequenced by immunoSEQ multiplex PCR, and TCRdb holds only the in-frame ones, with some missing. The table lists about 110,000 clones, under 80% of them singletons. This TCR came from a woman in her forties or fifties in good health and CMV-seropositive. Sequencing was done on a sample of PBMCs. The chain has TRBV5-1 and TRBJ2-6, with 7 bases that match TRBD1. The CDR3: CASSLRGQPPPTGANGLTF. The CDR3 DNA reads TGCGCCAGCAGCTTGCGGGGACAGCCCCCACCCACTGGGGCCAACGGCCTGACTTTC.